This T cell receptor beta chain was observed in a study of cytomegalovirus exposure and HLA in healthy donors. Overall study findings and caveats: Cytomegalovirus status, reportedly, was diagnosed with high specificity and sensitivity by the classifier. Presence/absence analysis assumed near-uniform sequencing depth across donors. The authors later linked a missense DCLRE1C variant to TCR beta V- and J-gene trimming.

J gave up 2 bases and V 5 bases, and 11 bases lay outside the gene matches. The CDR3 consists of 15 residues. CDR1 is GTSNPN and CDR2 is SVGIG in the germline V gene (reference sequence). The PCR contained 60 Vbeta and 13 Jbeta primers. Data came from immunoSEQ multiplex PCR; TCRdb stores just in-frame clones and leaves some out. Altogether about 140,000 clones are present, about 64% being singletons, with the ten largest covering about 4.1%. Regarding this clone: Antigen specificity is unknown.

The chain recombines TRBV30 with TRBJ2-7; 8 bases are a match to TRBD1. The receptor's source is a man between 60 and 75 years old in good health and CMV-seronegative. Sequenced sample: PBMCs. CDR3 sequence: CAWGLGQGRAYEQYF. CDR3 DNA sequence: TGTGCCTGGGGGCTCGGACAGGGTCGAGCCTACGAGCAGTACTTC.